This TCR beta chain was documented in a study of blood T cell repertoires in COVID-19. Study at large: In each case, the material was cDNA or gDNA derived from T cells, B-cell-depleted T cells, or PBMCs.

This table comes from immunoSEQ multiplex PCR, and its TCRdb copy is limited to in-frame clones, with some not included. Found here are roughly 150,000 clones, roughly four fifths of them singletons; the top ten hold about a tenth. V was cut by 0 bases and J by 3 bases, with 11 bases left in between. The CDR3 is made up of 15 amino acids. CDR1 MNHNS and CDR2 SASEGT come from the germline V gene. The receptor was isolated from a man between 65 and 79 years old with active or convalescent COVID-19. The gene calls are TRBV6-1 and TRBJ1-2; maybe TRBD1 (5 bases). Sequencing was carried out using peripheral blood. The CDR3 region has the DNA TGTGCCAGCAGTGAAGCGGGGCACAGGCACTATGGCTACACCTTC. It specifies CASSEAGHRHYGYTF.